Each of the 2 T cell receptor beta chains below was sequenced from the same sample in a study of blood T cell repertoires in COVID-19 (dated by TCRdb to between 2020 and 2021). Library preparation employed the immunoSEQ multiplex PCR assay. The table was pulled from immuneACCESS by TCRdb, which kept in-frame rearrangements only. Such tables lose some clones; where checked, under half of the loss comes from unresolved V genes, and the rest has no known cause. The sample table contains about 230,000 clones; only one count was recorded for under 90% of them. The ten largest make up around a sixth of the sample. Sequenced: PBMCs or T cells enriched from blood (not recorded which). Receptors originate from a man between 18 and 35 years old who had recovered from COVID-19.

The chain is built from TRBV3-1 (or the pseudogene TRBV3-2) and TRBJ1-4, with D unresolved. Trimming removed 1 base from V and 7 bases from J, with 7 bases in between. Germline assignment: CDR1 LGHDT and CDR2 YNNKEL (reference sequence). The CDR3 length is 13 residues. DNA of the CDR3: TGTGCCAGCAGCCAAGGGAGGTTTGAAAAACTGTTTTTT. It yields the protein CASSQGRFEKLFF.

This rearrangement joins TRBV27 to TRBJ2-3; D is uncertain. The CDR3 covers 16 residues. Germline CDR1 MNHEY, CDR2 SMNVEV (reference sequence). V shed 4 bases and J shed 2 bases, with 16 bases lying between them. CDR3 coding DNA: TGTGCCAGCAGTTACGGTCGACGAGAGGTCACAGATACGCAGTATTTT. This encodes CASSYGRREVTDTQYF.